What follows are 16 T cell receptor beta chains derived from one specimen sequenced in a study of PD-L1 blockade in urothelial cancer. TCRdb's table, derived via immunoSEQ multiplex PCR, lists solely in-frame clones and lacks some. The sample comprises some 22,000 clones, nearly 90% of which are singletons, and roughly 15% rests with the top ten. Sequenced material: PBMCs, taken around atezolizumab (anti-PD-L1) treatment. The receptors were gathered from a woman aged 60-70 years with urothelial cancer.

The rearrangement joins TRBV7-3 to TRBJ2-1; 7 bases line up with TRBD2. Losses at the gene ends were 2 bases for V and 4 bases for J; bases not matched to a gene: 14. The germline V gene encodes CDR1 SGHTA and CDR2 FQGTGA. The CDR3 has 18 amino acids. Here the CDR3 DNA reads TGTGCCAGCAGCTTATTTGCGGGAGTGGGTCCAGCATACAATGAGCAGTTCTTC. Protein sequence: CASSLFAGVGPAYNEQFF.

This clone came up once. This chain uses TRBV11-2 with TRBJ2-7; TRBD1 agrees at 9 bases. The J segment lost 0 bases and the V segment lost 8 bases, leaving 17 bases of the junction unmatched. Germline V gene data show CDR1 as SGHAT and CDR2 as FQNNGV. CDR3 length equals 18 residues. CDR3 coding DNA: TGTGCCAGCTCAGGGTCGGAGCCGGGACAGGGCTTCTCCTACGAGCAGTACTTC. Translated, it gives CASSGSEPGQGFSYEQYF.

This clone was recorded a few times. The chain employs TRBV7-8 and TRBJ1-1; D remains ambiguous. This CDR3 has 14 residues. With 0 bases removed from V and 10 bases from J, the gap between germline ends came to 15 bases. Germline V gene lookup returns CDR1 SGHVS and CDR2 FQNEAQ. CDR3 amino acids: CASSLARWGAVAFF. In nucleotides, the CDR3 is TGTGCCAGCAGCTTAGCGCGTTGGGGAGCGGTAGCTTTCTTT.

CDR3 protein: CASSSHRSGKGAFF. The CDR3 nucleotides are TGTGCCAGCAGCTCCCACAGATCGGGGAAGGGAGCTTTCTTT. The chain couples TRBV7-9 to TRBJ1-1; D unclear. The germline V gene has CDR1 SEHNR and CDR2 FQNEAQ (reference sequence). Trimming took 4 bases from V and 10 from J, leaving 19 bases between them. The CDR3 consists of 14 residues.

This clone showed up just a few times. The chain combines TRBV20-1 with TRBJ1-1; the D is unclear. CDR1 and CDR2 from the germline V gene are DFQATT and SNEGSKA (reference sequence). The CDR3 has 11 residues. CDR3 amino acids: CNLSGYTEAFF. The CDR3 DNA follows: TGCAACCTTAGCGGATACACTGAAGCTTTCTTT.

The rearrangement joins TRBV18 to TRBJ2-7, with 8 bases identical to TRBD1. J lost 4 bases, V lost 3 bases, and 5 bases had no gene match. Germline CDR1 KGHSH, CDR2 LQKENI. There are 14 residues in the CDR3. The CDR3 nucleotides are TGTGCCAGCTCACCCCGGGACAGGTCGTACGAGCAGTACTTC. Residues: CASSPRDRSYEQYF. Based on the CDR3 plus reference TRBV18 and TRBJ2-7, the full variable domain is NAGVMQNPRHLVRRRGQEARLRCSPMKGHSHVYWYRQLPEEGLKFMVYLQKENIIDESGMPKERFSAEFPKEGPSILRIQQVVRGDSAAYFCASSPRDRSYEQYFGPGTRLTVT.

The chain recombines TRBV28 with TRBJ1-1; 11 bases agree with TRBD1. J lost 5 bases, V lost 6 bases, and 8 bases had no gene match. CDR3 length equals 15 residues. The V gene's germline CDR1 is MDHEN and CDR2 SYDVKM. This CDR3 reads CASSQGGTGGTEAFF. The DNA of the CDR3 is TGTGCCAGCAGCCAAGGCGGGACAGGGGGGACTGAAGCTTTCTTT.

V gene TRBV28 combines with J gene TRBJ2-7; 7 bases align to TRBD2. Germline CDR1 reads MDHEN; CDR2 reads SYDVKM. V was clipped by 10 bases and J by 1 base; unmatched bases: 7. The CDR3 is 13 amino acids. CDR3 region: CATSLAPSYEQYF. The CDR3 region has the DNA TGTGCCACCTCACTAGCGCCTTCCTACGAGCAGTACTTC.

This chain connects TRBV28 to TRBJ2-7; a possible D gene is TRBD1 (6 bases). This CDR3 comprises 14 residues. Trimming removed 7 bases from V and 3 bases from J, with 16 bases in between. CDR1 and CDR2 (germline): MDHEN, SYDVKM. The CDR3 DNA sequence: TGTGCCAGCAACACCCGGGACAACTTCTACGAGCAGTACTTC. Protein product: CASNTRDNFYEQYF.

The rearrangement links TRBV29-1 to TRBJ2-1, with a weak D call TRBD2 (6 bases). Germline V lookup: CDR1 SQVTM, CDR2 ANQGSEA. Between the trimmed V and J ends, which lost 7 bases and 4 bases, there was a span of 14 bases. The CDR3 is made up of 13 amino acids. The CDR3 sequence is CSGDRGIYNEQFF. The DNA of the CDR3 is TGCAGCGGTGACCGGGGGATTTACAATGAGCAGTTCTTC.

V gene TRBV11-2 combines with J gene TRBJ2-5, with D unclear. Germline CDR1 and CDR2: SGHAT and FQNNGV. The length of the CDR3 is 16 residues. Trimming pared 5 bases from V and 2 bases from J, leaving 18 bases between. The CDR3 loop is CASSISSNSLQETQYF. Written as DNA, the CDR3 is TGTGCCAGCAGCATAAGCTCTAACAGCTTACAAGAGACCCAGTACTTC.

V gene TRBV29-1 combines with J gene TRBJ2-1; 12 nucleotides line up with TRBD2. CDR1 is SQVTM, CDR2 ANQGSEA, per germline. This CDR3 comprises 14 residues. The V and J ends lost 5 bases and 9 bases, in that order; junction bases with no gene match: 8. For the CDR3, the DNA is TGCAGCGTTATAGCTAGCGGGAGGGCCCGTGAGCAGTTCTTC. Residues: CSVIASGRAREQFF.

J is TRBJ1-1 and V is TRBV2; 7 bases agree with TRBD1. Trimming took 5 bases from V and 4 from J; bases not matched to a gene: 10. Germline loops: CDR1 SNHLY, CDR2 FYNNEI. CDR3 length: 15 amino acids. The CDR3 DNA is TGTGCCAGCAGTCGGGAGGGGGCAGCGGCCACTGAAGCTTTCTTT. It specifies CASSREGAAATEAFF.

The chain has TRBV7-9 and TRBJ2-3, with a weak D call TRBD2 (7 bases). There are 16 residues in the CDR3. With 5 bases removed from V and 2 bases from J, the gap between germline ends came to 17 bases. Germline values: CDR1 SEHNR, CDR2 FQNEAQ (reference sequence). The CDR3 region is CASSARGGANTDTQYF. CDR3 bases: TGTGCCAGCAGCGCTCGAGGGGGGGCAAACACAGATACGCAGTATTTT.

This clone was seen a single time. V is TRBV19 and J is TRBJ2-1; perhaps TRBD2 as D (5 bases). The CDR3 loop spans 14 amino acids. CDR1 is LNHDA, CDR2 SQIVND, per germline (reference sequence). V was clipped by 10 bases and J by 0 bases, with 13 bases between them. This CDR3 is CATRELSSYNEQFF. For the CDR3, the DNA is TGTGCCACTAGGGAGTTAAGCTCCTACAATGAGCAGTTCTTC.

The DNA for the CDR3 is TGTGCCAGCAGCTCGGCGGGAGGCCAAGAGACCCAGTACTTC. Protein: CASSSAGGQETQYF. V and J are TRBV5-4 and TRBJ2-5; 8 nucleotides match TRBD2. The CDR3 is 14 amino acids. Germline V gene lookup returns CDR1 SGHNT and CDR2 YYREEE (reference sequence). The V gene end was trimmed by 3 bases and the J gene end by 1 base; junction bases not matched to a gene: 2.